This TCR beta chain was obtained from a study of Graves' ophthalmopathy and Graves' hyperthyroidism (dated by TCRdb to between 2017 and 2018). Some background on the complete study: Peripheral blood was collected at initial diagnosis, before any treatment. TCR beta repertoire signatures were used to distinguish Graves' ophthalmopathy from Graves' hyperthyroidism and to predict progression to ophthalmopathy. In total, 135 blood samples were TCR-sequenced: some 43 ophthalmopathy, over 70 hyperthyroidism and some 17 hyperthyroidism-to-ophthalmopathy patients. To explore V-J signatures that distinguish ophthalmopathy from hyperthyroidism, a discovery set of 95 to 100 patients was enrolled, made up of about 40 with ophthalmopathy and under 65 with stable hyperthyroidism. For independent validation, a separate cohort was made up of some 19 hyperthyroidism patients plus 17 patients who later progressed from hyperthyroidism to ophthalmopathy. In more than 5 hyperthyroidism patients, the T-cell repertoire of thyroid tissue was compared with the T-cell repertoire of blood. Once sampling was done, hyperthyroidism patients were given methimazole at a starting dose of 30 mg daily, while ophthalmopathy patients were given high-dose intravenous methylprednisolone. Study-wide findings and limitations: Most expanded thyroid clonotypes with frequency above 0.001 were also detected in blood, suggesting blood repertoires may reflect the thyroid immune response. The 13-signature model separated ophthalmopathy from stable hyperthyroidism with approximately 90% sensitivity and 81.08% specificity in cross-validation, and 80%/75% in the test set. In validation, the model predicted ophthalmopathy progression with 55% to 71% sensitivity and around 72% specificity; eleven to twelve predicted patients were CT-confirmed with GO in a median of roughly 6.8 months. Sample size was not predetermined statistically, and investigators were not blinded to group allocation.

For repertoire sequencing, TCR beta CDR3 regions were amplified from RNA transcripts. A first-round RT-PCR used HTBI primers with the Qiagen OneStep RT-PCR kit, followed by a second-round multiplex PCR, size selection and purification. Libraries were sequenced paired-end with 100 bp reads on an Illumina HiSeq2000. In the original analysis: SOAPnuke was used for read processing, and reads with adapters, uncalled bases, a mean Phred below 15, or no exact constant-primer or identifier match were discarded. COPE v1.2.5 was used to merge the high-quality paired reads. Each unique nucleotide sequence was treated as a clonotype, and MiTCR v1.1 was used to align the clonotypes to the IMGT TRB V, D and J references. Analysis was restricted to V-J combinations with a frequency above 0.0001, which covered 98% to 99.2% of repertoires. A TCR clonal expansion and chaos score per V-J combination was defined as the ratio of F50 clonal expansion to chaos observed in the TCRdist matrix. Welch's t-statistics and random forest were used to narrow the features down to more than 10 V-J combinations, which were then fed into a naive Bayes classifier. The similarity between thyroid and blood repertoires was quantified using the Morisita-Horn index. The public reads were quality trimmed at Q25 with fastp and then assembled into clones with MiXCR by TCRdb, keeping productive beta chains. Under each unique CDR3 protein, matching rows form one entry showing the most common genes and DNA. TCRdb, not the authors, supplied the V and J calls. This sample is represented by roughly 220,000 distinct CDR3 sequences; around 45% of them were singletons. Around half of the sample rests with the top ten.

The germline V gene sets CDR1 to SNHLY and CDR2 to FYNNEI. V is cut back by 5 bases and J by 4 bases, with 7 bases in the junction unmatched. From the cysteine through the phenylalanine, the CDR3 covers 15 amino acids. Solely the CDR3 DNA is kept, with 45 bases framed from the first base. Ophthalmopathy patients had moderately to severely active disease, Clinical Activity Score of at least 3, NOSPECS grade of at least 4, and disease duration under 3 months. Patients with other autoimmune diseases, uncontrolled infections, pregnancy or lactation were excluded from the study. Diagnosis was based on clinical symptoms, serum thyroxine, TRAb, thyroid ultrasound and orbital computed tomography. Ficoll-Paque density gradient centrifugation was used to isolate PBMCs from under 11 ml of fresh peripheral blood. Trizol reagent was used to extract the total RNA, and its quality was then checked on an Agilent 2100 Bioanalyzer.

In its sample, this clonotype was seen a few times. No antigen is known for it. It has no much larger one-base neighbor in the sample; base qualities were not kept. The chain joins TRBV2 to TRBJ1-5; TRBD1 fits 8 bases in the junction. The sequencing input was peripheral blood. The receptor was isolated from an adult man with Graves' ophthalmopathy. The CDR3 reads CASSRQGPGNQPQHF. The DNA reads TGTGCCAGCAGTCGACAGGGGCCCGGGAATCAGCCCCAGCATTTT.